Below, 11 T cell receptor beta chains from the same sample are listed, as sequenced in a study of blood T cell repertoires in COVID-19. Profiling relied on immunoSEQ multiplex PCR, and the TCRdb table lists in-frame clones only, not all of them. The table has about 59,000 clones, 70% to 85% seen once; the top ten hold around 9.7%. Sequencing input: peripheral blood. The receptor source for this set is a human donor in a cohort sampled during active COVID-19.

This clone was observed a single time. V usage is TRBV19 and J usage is TRBJ1-4; D is possibly TRBD1 (5 bases). Germline values: CDR1 LNHDA, CDR2 SQIVND (reference sequence). V was pared by 3 bases and J by 6 bases, with 11 bases between. The CDR3 extends over 14 amino acids. CDR3 sequence reads: CASSIGTGDEKLFF. The CDR3 DNA sequence: TGTGCCAGTAGTATTGGGACGGGGGATGAAAAACTGTTTTTT. The whole variable domain, remainder taken from reference TRBV19 and TRBJ1-4, is DGGITQSPKYLFRKEGQNVTLSCEQNLNHDAMYWYRQDPGQGLRLIYYSQIVNDFQKGDIAEGYSVSREKKESFPLTVTSAQKNPTAFYLCASSIGTGDEKLFFGSGTQLSVL.

The gene calls are TRBV5-4 and TRBJ2-7, with 7 bases matching TRBD1. The CDR3 has 14 residues. Trimming took 1 base from V and 4 from J; bases not matched to a gene: 5. Germline lookup yields CDR1 SGHNT and CDR2 YYREEE (reference sequence). The CDR3 DNA follows: TGTGCCAGCAGCTTGTGGGACAGAGATTACGAGCAGTACTTC. Encoded protein: CASSLWDRDYEQYF.

The chain joins TRBV4-3 to TRBJ2-6, with D possibly TRBD2 on 6 matching bases. Germline CDR1 LGHNA, CDR2 YSLEER. CDR3 size: 22 residues. V shed 0 bases and J shed 0 bases, with 24 bases lying between them. In DNA form, the CDR3 reads TGCGCCAGCAGCCAAGATCACGCCGCGGGAAGACTGGATTACTCTGGGGCCAACGTCCTGACTTTC. Protein: CASSQDHAAGRLDYSGANVLTF.

The genes are TRBV28 and TRBJ2-7; 10 bases map to TRBD2. V trimming: 6 bases; J trimming: 4 bases; junction bases outside the gene matches: 12. CDR1 and CDR2 from the germline V gene are MDHEN and SYDVKM. The CDR3 extends over 16 amino acids. CDR3 region: CASSPTSGLAVYEQYF. The CDR3 DNA reads TGTGCCAGCAGCCCCACGTCTGGACTAGCGGTATACGAGCAGTACTTC.

The chain has TRBV3-1 (or the pseudogene TRBV3-2) and TRBJ2-1; tentative D call: TRBD1 (5 bases). V lost 2 bases and J 9 bases, leaving 14 bases between the germline ends. Germline V gene sequence: CDR1 LGHDT, CDR2 YNNKEL (reference sequence). This CDR3 comprises 14 residues. CDR3 nucleotides: TGTGCCAGCAGCCAAAGTCCAGGGTCGGCTGAGCAGTTCTTC. This gives the protein CASSQSPGSAEQFF.

Written as DNA, the CDR3 is TGTGCCACCAGTTACGACAGGTGGGCGGGCCAGCATTTT. Amino acids: CATSYDRWAGQHF. V is TRBV15 and J is TRBJ1-5; tentatively, D is TRBD1 (6 bases). The CDR3 covers 13 residues. Trimming took 6 bases from V and 12 from J, leaving 18 bases between them. CDR1 and CDR2 from the germline V gene are LNHNV and YYDKDF (reference sequence).

The rearrangement uses TRBV7-9 and TRBJ1-1; tentatively, D is TRBD1 (6 bases). The V end was cut by 2 bases, the J end by 1 base, with 14 bases between. The CDR3 has 16 amino acids. The germline V gene encodes CDR1 SEHNR and CDR2 FQNEAQ (reference sequence). In DNA form, the CDR3 reads TGTGCCAGCAGCTTACCGGGACAAGAGTCGAACACTGAAGCTTTCTTT. Protein product: CASSLPGQESNTEAFF.

V is TRBV28 and J is TRBJ2-7; D call uncertain. The CDR3 runs 13 residues. V was cut by 5 bases and J by 6 bases, with 14 bases left in between. Germline values: CDR1 MDHEN, CDR2 SYDVKM. The CDR3 spells CASSPNYSFEQYF. CDR3 nucleotides: TGTGCCAGCAGTCCGAATTATAGTTTCGAGCAGTACTTC.

This chain joins TRBV5-1 and TRBJ1-1; 8 nucleotides align to TRBD1. Trimming at V came to 0 bases and at J to 3 bases, leaving 10 bases not matched to a gene. The CDR3 is 17 residues long. Germline-derived CDR1 and CDR2 are SGHRS and YFSETQ. CDR3 nucleotides: TGCGCCAGCAGCTTGGCCCCGACAGGGGCGCGAGACACTGAAGCTTTCTTT. Translation: CASSLAPTGARDTEAFF.

The gene calls are TRBV6-6 and TRBJ2-1; maybe TRBD2 (6 bases). Between the trimmed V and J ends, which lost 4 bases and 3 bases, there was a span of 16 bases. Germline values: CDR1 MNHNY, CDR2 SVGAGI (reference sequence). The CDR3 contains 16 residues. CDR3 loop: CASSLRPLASYNEQFF. For the CDR3, the DNA is TGTGCCAGCAGTTTGCGGCCGCTAGCGAGCTACAATGAGCAGTTCTTC.

This chain joins TRBV4-3 and TRBJ1-2; D perhaps matches TRBD1 (5 bases). This CDR3 comprises 15 residues. V gave up 0 bases and J gave up 5 bases, with 13 bases separating them. Germline V gene lookup returns CDR1 LGHNA and CDR2 YSLEER. CDR3 sequence reads: CASSQEQESRYGYTF. CDR3 coding DNA: TGCGCCAGCAGCCAAGAACAGGAATCGCGTTATGGCTACACCTTC.